This is a list of T cell receptor beta chains from one sample in a study of technical replicates of blood from several donors. Libraries were prepared by immunoSEQ multiplex PCR; TCRdb keeps only in-frame clonotypes and omits some of them. The repertoire holds fewer than 100,000 clones, with approximately 95% as singletons. Sample: T cells isolated from PBMCs. These receptors were collected from a human donor in good health. CDR3s include the opening cysteine and the closing phenylalanine or tryptophan. The order of the fields is V gene, J gene, clone size, D gene, CDR3 protein, CDR3 DNA. A D gene is named only where the DNA matches it firmly. Clone size is stated in some rows and not others, as once, few, many or a class when expanded.

TRBV10-2	TRBJ1-5	NA	NA	CASSEGVGQPQHF	TGCGCCAGCAGTGAGGGAGTAGGCCAGCCCCAGCATTTT
TRBV5-1	TRBJ1-2	NA	TRBD1	CASSRGTGEGYTF	TGCGCCAGCAGTCGCGGGACAGGGGAAGGCTACACCTTC
TRBV9	TRBJ2-7	NA	TRBD2	CASSVAGLAGGWEQYF	TGTGCCAGCAGCGTAGCAGGGCTAGCGGGAGGATGGGAGCAGTACTTC
TRBV7-3	TRBJ1-5	once	NA	CASSLTHNQPQHF	TGTGCCAGCAGCTTAACCCATAATCAGCCCCAGCATTTT
TRBV9	TRBJ2-2	NA	TRBD1	CASSVGAGGWNTGELFF	TGTGCCAGCAGCGTAGGTGCAGGGGGATGGAACACCGGGGAGCTGTTTTTT
TRBV4-1	TRBJ2-7	NA	NA	CASSQEWSSYEQYF	TGCGCCAGCAGCCAAGAATGGAGCTCCTACGAGCAGTACTTC
TRBV5-6	TRBJ2-3	NA	NA	CASSYSTDTQYF	TGTGCCAGCAGCTACTCGACAGATACGCAGTATTTT
TRBV6-5	TRBJ2-7	once	TRBD2	CASSYAGGNLYEQYF	TGTGCCAGCAGTTACGCGGGAGGGAACCTGTACGAGCAGTACTTC
TRBV30	TRBJ2-5	NA	TRBD1	CAWSSDRASATQYF	TGTGCCTGGAGTTCGGACAGGGCAAGTGCGACCCAGTACTTC
TRBV5-6	TRBJ2-1	NA	NA	CASSVWGPHNEQFF	TGTGCCAGCAGCGTCTGGGGCCCCCACAATGAGCAGTTCTTC